A single sample gave rise to the 28 T cell receptor beta chains below, sequenced in a study of human T cells and chemical hapten exposure. TCRdb analysed the RACE reads with MiXCR anew, one entry per CDR3 protein. The repertoire includes some 89,000 distinct CDR3 sequences, 9.5% to 13% of them detected once, and 2% to 3% sits in the top ten. Indicated time point: patch test 2, 6 weeks after DPC sensitization. As for treatment: therapeutic diphenylcyclopropenone sensitization with weekly scalp DPC. The sample in question was whole blood, obtained in connection with sensitization to the hapten diphenylcyclopropenone (DPC). The receptors originated from a woman in her thirties with alopecia areata. Some clones in this sample may be carry-over from other donors' samples.

This chain joins TRBV27 and TRBJ1-5; possibly TRBD1 for D (6 bases). This CDR3 has 14 amino acids. Per germline, CDR1 MNHEY and CDR2 SMNVEV (reference sequence). The V end lost 5 bases, the J end lost 3 bases, and 11 bases lay between the germline ends. Here the CDR3 DNA reads TGTGCCAGCAGTATCACAGGGCACAATCAGCCCCAGCATTTT. Protein sequence: CASSITGHNQPQHF.

There are many counts of this clonotype. CDR3 in DNA: TGTGCCAGCAGCTTAGTTGGCTACACCTTC. Translated, it gives CASSLVGYTF. This chain uses TRBV7-2 with TRBJ1-2; D is unclear. Per germline, CDR1 SGHTA and CDR2 FQGNSA. V dropped 1 base and J dropped 7 bases, with 1 base sitting between them. The length of the CDR3 is 10 residues.

This clonotype was seen many times. The rearrangement links TRBV11-3 to TRBJ2-7, with 7 positions matching TRBD1. The V and J ends lost 6 bases and 5 bases, in that order; junction bases with no gene match: 13. Germline CDR1 reads SGHNT; CDR2 reads YENEEA. This CDR3 is 15 amino acids long. CDR3 sequence reads: CASSRPQGMLDEQYF. The DNA for the CDR3 is TGTGCCAGCAGTCGACCACAGGGGATGTTGGACGAGCAGTACTTC. Full variable domain (rest looked up from reference TRBV11-3 and TRBJ2-7): EAGVVQSPRYKIIEKKQPVAFWCNPISGHNTLYWYLQNLGQGPELLIRYENEEAVDDSQLPKDRFSAERLKGVDSTLKIQPAELGDSAVYLCASSRPQGMLDEQYFGPGTRLTVT.

The V and J genes are TRBV5-5 and TRBJ2-2; D might be TRBD1 or TRBD2, each matching 5 bases. The CDR3 has 14 residues. Trimming took 4 bases from V and 5 from J, leaving 12 bases between them. Germline V gives CDR1 SGHKS, CDR2 YYEKEE (reference sequence). CDR3 protein: CASSKGWGTGELFF. The CDR3 DNA sequence: TGTGCCAGCAGCAAAGGGTGGGGGACCGGGGAGCTGTTTTTT.

There are a few counts of this clonotype. V is TRBV6-5 and J is TRBJ2-3; the D is unclear. Germline values: CDR1 MNHEY, CDR2 SVGAGI. The length of the CDR3 is 13 residues. Trimming cost V 2 bases and J 4 bases, with 7 bases left between them. DNA of the CDR3: TGTGCCAGCAGTTACCCTGAATCAGATACGCAGTATTTT. It specifies CASSYPESDTQYF.

This clonotype was counted many times. The chain is built from TRBV5-1 and TRBJ1-6; 11 nucleotides agree with TRBD1. V was pared by 4 bases and J by 5 bases, with 8 bases of the junction left unmatched. The CDR3 is made up of 17 amino acids. CDR1 and CDR2 (germline): SGHRS, YFSETQ. The CDR3 loop reads CASSRGQGARNNSPLHF. DNA for the CDR3: TGCGCCAGCAGCCGAGGACAGGGGGCGAGGAATAATTCACCCCTCCACTTT.

A few counts support this clonotype. The chain uses TRBV7-8 and TRBJ1-6; tentatively, D is TRBD1 (5 bases). Germline-derived CDR1 and CDR2 are SGHVS and FQNEAQ. This CDR3 contains 18 residues. Trimming pared 5 bases from V and 3 bases from J, leaving 20 bases between. The CDR3 nucleotides are TGTGCCAGCAGCCCATTAGAGGGGTCCGAACACTATAATTCACCCCTCCACTTT. The encoded protein is CASSPLEGSEHYNSPLHF.

This clonotype was recorded many times. One end of the junction varies from germline; a read error may be responsible. V and J are TRBV5-1 and TRBJ2-1; D is unclear. This CDR3 is 13 amino acids long. CDR1 and CDR2 from the germline V gene are SGHRS and YFSETQ. This CDR3 is CASSLDAVNEQFF. The CDR3 DNA sequence: TGCGCCAGCAGTTTGGACGCCGTCAATGAGCAGTTCTTC.

This clonotype has just a few counts. This rearrangement joins TRBV18 to TRBJ2-1, with TRBD2 identical over 13 bases. The CDR3 contains 17 residues. The junction had 6 bases not matched to a gene; V was cut back by 1 base and J by 6 bases. CDR1 is KGHSH and CDR2 is LQKENI in the germline V gene. The CDR3 protein is CASSPRTSGGVSNEQFF. The CDR3 DNA sequence: TGTGCCAGCTCACCACGGACTAGCGGGGGCGTCAGCAATGAGCAGTTCTTC. Full variable domain (remainder filled in from reference TRBV18 and TRBJ2-1): NAGVMQNPRHLVRRRGQEARLRCSPMKGHSHVYWYRQLPEEGLKFMVYLQKENIIDESGMPKERFSAEFPKEGPSILRIQQVVRGDSAAYFCASSPRTSGGVSNEQFFGPGTRLTVL.

The CDR3 sequence: CAWSVLRGGTEAFF. CDR3 DNA: TGTGCCTGGAGTGTACTCAGGGGCGGCACTGAAGCTTTCTTT. This chain connects TRBV30 to TRBJ1-1; perhaps TRBD1 as D (6 bases). This CDR3 is 14 amino acids long. Germline V gives CDR1 GTSNPN, CDR2 SVGIG (reference sequence). Trimming removed 0 bases at V and 4 bases at J, with 12 bases between.

This clonotype was seen at least ten times. This chain connects TRBV12-3 or TRBV12-4 to TRBJ2-2; a weak D match, TRBD2 (6 bases). The CDR3 runs 19 residues. Trimming stripped 3 bases from V and 5 bases from J, with 25 bases between. This chain's CDR3 is CASSFEGLRELRRTGELFF. The CDR3 bases are TGTGCCAGCAGTTTTGAAGGATTGCGGGAATTGCGGCGAACCGGGGAGCTGTTTTTT.

This clonotype was recorded many times. The CDR3: CASSRWEVDYGYTF. The DNA for the CDR3 is TGTGCCAGCAGTAGGTGGGAGGTCGACTATGGCTACACCTTC. This chain links TRBV6-5 with TRBJ1-2; no definite D call. From germline, CDR1 is MNHEY and CDR2 SVGAGI. The CDR3 spans 14 residues. V lost 5 bases and J lost 3, with 13 bases in between.

J is TRBJ1-3 and V is TRBV15; possibly TRBD1 for D (5 bases). This CDR3 is 13 amino acids long. Looked up from germline, CDR1 is LNHNV and CDR2 is YYDKDF (reference sequence). V shed 3 bases and J shed 4 bases, with 7 bases lying between them. CDR3 in amino acids: CATSSGGGNTIYF. For the CDR3, the DNA is TGTGCCACCAGCAGTGGGGGAGGAAACACCATATATTTT.

This CDR3 is CASSQPPTYEQYF. Here the CDR3 DNA reads TGTGCCAGCAGCCAACCCCCCACCTACGAGCAGTACTTC. The chain employs TRBV3-1 and TRBJ2-7, with D unresolved. CDR3 length equals 13 residues. Trimming pared 2 bases from V and 2 bases from J, leaving 7 bases between. Germline CDR1 and CDR2: LGHDT and YNNKEL (reference sequence).

At least ten counts were recorded for this clonotype. This chain joins TRBV12-3 or TRBV12-4 and TRBJ2-3, with 9 bases identical to TRBD1. The CDR3 loop spans 13 amino acids. J lost 14 bases, V lost 4 bases, and 10 bases had no gene match. The CDR3 loop reads CASSSTMTGGTYF. As DNA, the CDR3 is TGTGCCAGCAGTTCTACGATGACAGGGGGAACGTATTTT.

This clonotype was counted a few times. The V gene is TRBV5-1, the J gene TRBJ2-3, with D hard to call. The CDR3 is 14 residues long. Germline lookup yields CDR1 SGHRS and CDR2 YFSETQ. V was cut by 5 bases and J by 1 base, with 11 bases left in between. The chain's CDR3 is CASSRPAGTDTQYF. CDR3 nucleotide sequence: TGCGCCAGCAGTCGGCCAGCCGGCACAGATACGCAGTATTTT.

This clonotype was seen repeatedly, ten times or more. The J gene is TRBJ2-7, the V gene TRBV11-2; no clear D. Between the trimmed V and J ends, which lost 1 base and 3 bases, there was a span of 7 bases. The CDR3 spans 13 residues. CDR1 is SGHAT, CDR2 FQNNGV, per germline. CDR3 DNA sequence: TGTGCCAGCAGCTTAGCCCAAGACTACGAGCAGTACTTC. Protein: CASSLAQDYEQYF. Variable domain in full (rest from reference TRBV11-2 and TRBJ2-7): EAGVAQSPRYKIIEKRQSVAFWCNPISGHATLYWYQQILGQGPKLLIQFQNNGVVDDSQLPKDRFSAERLKGVDSTLKIQPAKLEDSAVYLCASSLAQDYEQYFGPGTRLTVT.

This clonotype was seen only a few times. This rearrangement joins TRBV19 to TRBJ2-2; no firm D call. The ends were cut back, 5 bases at V and 0 bases at J, with 7 bases in the middle. Germline V CDR1 and CDR2: LNHDA, SQIVND (reference sequence). CDR3 length equals 14 residues. The CDR3 sequence is CASSLTANTGELFF. CDR3 bases: TGTGCCAGTAGTTTGACCGCGAACACCGGGGAGCTGTTTTTT.

This clonotype has a count of ten or more. V gene TRBV18 combines with J gene TRBJ2-5; possible D gene TRBD2, 6 bases. Germline V gene lookup returns CDR1 KGHSH and CDR2 LQKENI. V shed 0 bases and J shed 2 bases, with 7 bases lying between them. The CDR3 loop spans 14 amino acids. The CDR3 sequence: CASSPPGTQETQYF. The CDR3 DNA reads as TGTGCCAGCTCACCACCGGGGACTCAAGAGACCCAGTACTTC.

The chain joins TRBV6-6 to TRBJ1-1; D is undetermined. Germline lookup yields CDR1 MNHNY and CDR2 SVGAGI (reference sequence). There are 14 residues in the CDR3. With 6 bases removed from V and 0 bases from J, the gap between germline ends came to 11 bases. CDR3 coding DNA: TGTGCCAGCAGCCTTAGAGGTTTGAACACTGAAGCTTTCTTT. Protein product: CASSLRGLNTEAFF.

The V gene is TRBV9, the J gene TRBJ2-5; 12 nucleotides match TRBD2. Germline assignment: CDR1 SGDLS and CDR2 YYNGEE. Trimming removed 3 bases from V and 2 bases from J; junction bases left unmatched: 5. There are 16 residues in the CDR3. CDR3 DNA sequence: TGTGCCAGCAGCGCCGGACTAGCGGGGCCTCAAGAGACCCAGTACTTC. Its translation is CASSAGLAGPQETQYF.

This clonotype was picked up many times. This rearrangement joins TRBV4-3 to TRBJ2-4; D may be TRBD1 or TRBD2 (6 bases each). The CDR3 spans 16 residues. CDR1 LGHNA and CDR2 YSLEER come from the germline V gene. The ends were cut back, 0 bases at V and 7 bases at J, with 16 bases in the middle. CDR3 DNA sequence: TGCGCCAGCAGCCAAGACTGGGGGGCCCGGGGGAACATTCAGTACTTC. As protein: CASSQDWGARGNIQYF.

The J gene is TRBJ2-1, the V gene TRBV6-2 or TRBV6-3, with 10 bases lining up with TRBD2. J was trimmed by 4 bases and V by 0 bases; bases with no gene match: 6. The germline CDR1 and CDR2 sequences are MNHEY and SVGEGT. The CDR3 length is 17 residues. The DNA of the CDR3 is TGTGCCAGCAGTTACTCCGGGCTAGCGGGAGTGTACAATGAGCAGTTCTTC. Protein: CASSYSGLAGVYNEQFF.

The chain is built from TRBV6-6 and TRBJ2-3, with 10 nucleotides matching TRBD2. J was trimmed by 6 bases and V by 0 bases; bases with no gene match: 12. The germline V gene has CDR1 MNHNY and CDR2 SVGAGI (reference sequence). This CDR3 region has 18 residues. The CDR3 protein is CASSYSLGLSGRTDTQYF. CDR3 nucleotides: TGTGCCAGCAGTTACTCCCTCGGACTTAGCGGGAGGACCGATACGCAGTATTTT.

This clonotype was counted many times. This chain joins TRBV24-1 and TRBJ2-1; D remains unclear. CDR1 KGHDR and CDR2 SFDVKD come from the germline V gene. Trimming pared 4 bases from V and 10 bases from J, leaving 10 bases between. The CDR3 runs 12 residues. The CDR3 reads CATSDAYREQFF. The CDR3 DNA reads TGTGCCACCAGTGACGCTTATAGGGAGCAGTTCTTC.

This clonotype came up many times. This chain uses TRBV10-3 with TRBJ1-5; no definite D call. CDR1 is ENHRY, CDR2 SYGVKD, per germline. This CDR3 has 13 residues. Trimming stripped 3 bases from V and 0 bases from J, with 3 bases between. The CDR3 bases are TGTGCCATCAGTGACCTTAGCAATCAGCCCCAGCATTTT. Its translation is CAISDLSNQPQHF.

This clonotype was seen only a few times. Here the CDR3 reads CASSLGGGYGYTF. CDR3 DNA: TGTGCCAGCAGCTTGGGGGGTGGCTATGGCTACACCTTC. This rearrangement joins TRBV11-3 to TRBJ1-2; tentative D call: TRBD1 (5 bases). V lost 3 bases and J lost 4, with 9 bases in between. The CDR3 contains 13 residues. Germline loops: CDR1 SGHNT, CDR2 YENEEA.

Ten or more counts support this clonotype. This chain connects TRBV6-5 to TRBJ2-3, with 10 bases identical to TRBD2. With 2 bases clipped from V and 6 bases from J, the junction kept 14 bases outside the gene matches. The CDR3 is made up of 18 amino acids. Per germline, CDR1 MNHEY and CDR2 SVGAGI. The CDR3 DNA sequence: TGTGCCAGCAGTTACCGTCTAGCGGGGGTTTTTACAATGGATACGCAGTATTTT. Translation: CASSYRLAGVFTMDTQYF.